The source of this TCR beta chain is a study of blood T cell repertoires in COVID-19. Unmatched junction bases numbered 6, after V lost 1 base and J lost 8 bases. The CDR3 has 16 amino acids. The germline CDR1 and CDR2 sequences are MGHRA and YSYEKL. Sequencing was performed with immunoSEQ multiplex PCR; in TCRdb, only in-frame clones are kept and a portion is missing. The repertoire has 9,000 to 15,000 clones, roughly 85% of them found once; the top ten carry around 5.6%. The sequenced sample consisted of peripheral blood. The rearrangement joins TRBV4-1 to TRBJ1-6; 9 bases fit TRBD1. This TCR came from a human donor in a cohort sampled during active COVID-19. The CDR3 DNA is TGCGCCAGCAGCCAAGTTCCGGGACAGGGTTATTCACCCCTCCACTTT. Amino acids: CASSQVPGQGYSPLHF.